This T cell receptor beta chain was identified in a study of blood T cell repertoires in COVID-19. The V gene's germline CDR1 is SEHNR and CDR2 FQNEAQ (reference sequence). CDR3 length: 14 amino acids. Trimming took 1 base from V and 7 from J, leaving 13 bases between them. Profiled with immunoSEQ multiplex PCR; TCRdb holds only in-frame clones, not every one. The sample consists of 250,000 to 300,000 clones, about nine tenths of them appearing once. Sequenced: peripheral blood. This clonotype originated in a man aged 45-60 years with acute or convalescent COVID-19. The J gene is TRBJ1-2, the V gene TRBV7-9; D is ambiguous. This CDR3 reads CASSLEADWGGYTF. In DNA form, the CDR3 reads TGTGCCAGCAGCTTAGAGGCGGACTGGGGTGGCTACACCTTC.